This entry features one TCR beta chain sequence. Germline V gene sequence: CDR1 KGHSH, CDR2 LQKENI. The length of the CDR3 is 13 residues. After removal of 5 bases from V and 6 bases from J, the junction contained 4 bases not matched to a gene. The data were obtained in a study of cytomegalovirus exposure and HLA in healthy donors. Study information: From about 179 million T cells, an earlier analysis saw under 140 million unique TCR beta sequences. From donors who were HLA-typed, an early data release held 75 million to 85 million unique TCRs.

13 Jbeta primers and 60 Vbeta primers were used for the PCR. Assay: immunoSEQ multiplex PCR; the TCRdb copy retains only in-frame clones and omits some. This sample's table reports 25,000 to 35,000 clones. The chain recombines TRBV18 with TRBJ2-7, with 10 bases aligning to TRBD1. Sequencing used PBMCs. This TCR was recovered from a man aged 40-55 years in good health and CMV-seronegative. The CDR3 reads CASSGQGVGEQYF. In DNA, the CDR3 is TGTGCCAGCTCAGGACAGGGGGTGGGCGAGCAGTACTTC. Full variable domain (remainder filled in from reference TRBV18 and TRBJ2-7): NAGVMQNPRHLVRRRGQEARLRCSPMKGHSHVYWYRQLPEEGLKFMVYLQKENIIDESGMPKERFSAEFPKEGPSILRIQQVVRGDSAAYFCASSGQGVGEQYFGPGTRLTVT.